The 24 T cell receptor beta chains given below trace back to one sample, sequenced in a study of blood T cell repertoires in COVID-19. The table came from immunoSEQ multiplex PCR; TCRdb's copy has only in-frame clones and leaves some out. Here the sample spans around 250,000 clones, 70% to 90% being singletons. The sample taken for sequencing was PBMCs or T cells enriched from blood (not recorded which). These receptors were taken from a man aged 50 to 59 who had been exposed to COVID-19.

This chain links TRBV19 with TRBJ1-2; D remains ambiguous. The CDR3 is made up of 13 amino acids. The V gene lost 3 bases and the J gene lost 0 bases, with 5 bases spanning the gap. Looked up from germline, CDR1 is LNHDA and CDR2 is SQIVND (reference sequence). CDR3 protein: CASSMGANYGYTF. Here the CDR3 DNA reads TGTGCCAGTAGTATGGGAGCTAACTATGGCTACACCTTC. Looking up the rest from reference TRBV19 and TRBJ1-2 gives the full variable domain: DGGITQSPKYLFRKEGQNVTLSCEQNLNHDAMYWYRQDPGQGLRLIYYSQIVNDFQKGDIAEGYSVSREKKESFPLTVTSAQKNPTAFYLCASSMGANYGYTFGSGTRLTVV.

The J gene is TRBJ2-1, the V gene TRBV18, with TRBD2 matching 7 bases. V dropped 5 bases and J dropped 1; count of bases not matched to a gene: 5. Per the germline V gene, CDR1 is KGHSH and CDR2 is LQKENI. There are 15 residues in the CDR3. This CDR3 reads CASSTLAISYNEQFF. The CDR3, as DNA: TGTGCCAGCTCAACACTAGCGATTTCCTACAATGAGCAGTTCTTC.

The V gene is TRBV28, the J gene TRBJ2-7, with 10 nucleotides matching TRBD1. Looked up from germline, CDR1 is MDHEN and CDR2 is SYDVKM. The CDR3 contains 16 residues. V shed 7 bases and J 4 bases; nucleotides not matched to a gene: 13. The CDR3 protein is CASIRRGQGISYEQYV. DNA for the CDR3: TGTGCCAGCATACGGAGGGGACAGGGGATATCTTACGAGCAGTACGTC.

The J gene is TRBJ1-5, the V gene TRBV2, with 7 bases that match TRBD1. Germline CDR1 SNHLY, CDR2 FYNNEI. The V gene end was trimmed by 2 bases and the J gene end by 0 bases; junction bases not matched to a gene: 7. The CDR3 runs 17 residues. The CDR3 DNA follows: TGTGCCAGCAGTGAATTCGGGACAGCTTATAGCAATCAGCCCCAGCATTTT. Translating gives CASSEFGTAYSNQPQHF.

V and J are TRBV12-3 or TRBV12-4 and TRBJ1-2, with D possibly being TRBD1 (5 bases). Trimming cost V 5 bases and J 1 base, with 8 bases left between them. The CDR3 runs to 13 residues. The DNA of the CDR3 is TGTGCCAGCAGTCGACAGCTTAACTATGGCTACACCTTC. Translation: CASSRQLNYGYTF.

This clone was found once. In nucleotides, the CDR3 is TGTGCCAGCAGTGAAAGGCTAGCGGGCGAGACCCAGTACTTC. It specifies CASSERLAGETQYF. This chain joins TRBV2 and TRBJ2-5; TRBD2 matches at 8 bases. Germline CDR1 SNHLY, CDR2 FYNNEI. CDR3 length: 14 amino acids. Losses at the gene ends were 2 bases for V and 5 bases for J; bases not matched to a gene: 4.

Notes on this clone: Other nucleotide sequences in the sample specify the same CDR3. The chain has TRBV5-1 and TRBJ1-4, with 7 nucleotides matching TRBD1. CDR1 is SGHRS, CDR2 YFSETQ, per germline. Trimming took 4 bases from V and 1 from J; bases not matched to a gene: 4. The length of the CDR3 is 15 residues. CDR3 region: CASSPRQGTNEKLFF. The CDR3 DNA reads as TGCGCCAGCAGCCCAAGACAGGGAACTAATGAAAAACTGTTTTTT.

The chain employs TRBV27 and TRBJ2-7, with D maybe TRBD2 (5 bases). The V and J ends lost 8 bases and 3 bases respectively, with 20 bases between them. This CDR3 region has 15 residues. Germline V gene lookup returns CDR1 MNHEY and CDR2 SMNVEV (reference sequence). In DNA form, the CDR3 reads TGTGCCAGCCGATCCCATAGCGAGAGCTTCTACGAGCAGTACGTC. Translation: CASRSHSESFYEQYV.

The genes are TRBV28 and TRBJ2-6; D remains unclear. Trimming took off 4 bases at V and 0 bases at J, with 7 bases between the two ends. This CDR3 is built from 15 residues. Germline values: CDR1 MDHEN, CDR2 SYDVKM. This CDR3 is CASSSPGSGANVLTF. In DNA, the CDR3 is TGTGCCAGCAGTTCCCCAGGCTCTGGGGCCAACGTCCTGACTTTC.

The chain couples TRBV2 to TRBJ1-2; D is perhaps TRBD1 (5 bases). This CDR3 has 16 amino acids. V was cut by 2 bases and J by 4 bases, with 17 bases left in between. Per the germline V gene, CDR1 is SNHLY and CDR2 is FYNNEI. The CDR3 spells CASSESGTSLSYGYTF. CDR3 coding DNA: TGTGCCAGCAGTGAATCAGGGACTTCCCTCTCCTATGGCTACACCTTC.

V gene TRBV30 combines with J gene TRBJ1-1; D ambiguous. The CDR3 covers 13 residues. The V and J ends lost 2 bases and 1 base respectively, with 8 bases between them. Germline V CDR1 and CDR2: GTSNPN, SVGIG (reference sequence). In DNA form, the CDR3 reads TGTGCCTGGAGTCCCTCAGGGAACACTGAAGCTTTCTTT. Residues: CAWSPSGNTEAFF.

V gene TRBV14 combines with J gene TRBJ1-4; a weak D match, TRBD1 (5 bases). Germline values: CDR1 SGHDN, CDR2 FVKESK. This CDR3 comprises 15 residues. Trimming left V 6 bases short and J 8 bases short, with 19 bases between. CDR3 in amino acids: CASSPGGTRVEKLFF. The CDR3 nucleotides are TGTGCCAGCAGTCCAGGAGGGACCCGGGTAGAAAAACTGTTTTTT.

The chain employs TRBV6-1 and TRBJ2-7; D might be TRBD1 (6 bases). V was trimmed by 0 bases and J by 0 bases, leaving 9 bases between them. The CDR3 has 15 residues. From germline, CDR1 is MNHNS and CDR2 SASEGT. DNA for the CDR3: TGTGCCAGCAGTGAAGCGCCGGGACACTCCTACGAGCAGTACTTC. It specifies CASSEAPGHSYEQYF.

V is TRBV28 and J is TRBJ1-1, with 9 bases aligning to TRBD1. The CDR3 has 15 residues. V shed 7 bases and J 1 base; nucleotides not matched to a gene: 7. Germline values: CDR1 MDHEN, CDR2 SYDVKM. The CDR3 DNA sequence: TGTGCCAGCATTAAACAGGGGGCCGGGAACACTGAAGCTTTCTTT. Translation: CASIKQGAGNTEAFF.

V usage is TRBV10-3 and J usage is TRBJ1-5, with TRBD1 matching 7 bases. The CDR3 has 12 amino acids. The germline V gene has CDR1 ENHRY and CDR2 SYGVKD. J was trimmed by 4 bases and V by 8 bases; bases with no gene match: 2. As DNA, the CDR3 is TGTGCCATCGGACAGGTAAATCAGCCCCAGCATTTT. Its translation is CAIGQVNQPQHF.

J is TRBJ1-5 and V is TRBV7-9; 11 bases match TRBD1. Germline CDR1 is SEHNR and CDR2 is FQNEAQ (reference sequence). The CDR3 extends over 15 amino acids. V lost 1 base, J lost 7 bases, and 3 bases stayed unmatched. CDR3 sequence (DNA): TGTGCCAGCAGCTTAGGGACAGGGGGCAGGCAGCCCCAGCATTTT. Translated: CASSLGTGGRQPQHF.

The chain carries TRBV15 and TRBJ1-2; D gene ambiguous. The CDR3 runs to 14 residues. Deletions cut 0 bases from V and 2 bases from J, with 7 bases between. CDR1 and CDR2 (germline): LNHNV, YYDKDF (reference sequence). The CDR3 is CATSRDRKNYGYTF. The CDR3 DNA reads as TGTGCCACCAGCAGAGACAGGAAAAACTATGGCTACACCTTC.

This clone appeared once. V usage is TRBV6-4 and J usage is TRBJ1-1, with D uncertain. The V gene lost 3 bases and the J gene lost 0 bases, with 11 bases spanning the gap. CDR3 size: 15 residues. Germline loops: CDR1 MRHNA, CDR2 SNTAGT. DNA of the CDR3: TGTGCCAGCAGTGAATCGGTGGTCATGAACACTGAAGCTTTCTTT. Translated, it gives CASSESVVMNTEAFF.

The chain combines TRBV4-1 with TRBJ2-7, with D tentatively TRBD1 (5 bases). The CDR3 consists of 13 residues. CDR1 is MGHRA and CDR2 is YSYEKL in the germline V gene. Trimming pared 0 bases from V and 6 bases from J, leaving 9 bases between. CDR3 coding DNA: TGCGCCAGCAGCCAAGATAGGGGTGTCGAGCAGTACTTC. Its protein product is CASSQDRGVEQYF.

The rearrangement links TRBV5-1 to TRBJ1-2; D perhaps matches TRBD1 (6 bases). CDR1 is SGHRS and CDR2 is YFSETQ in the germline V gene. The V and J ends lost 0 bases and 5 bases respectively, with 14 bases between them. This CDR3 is 15 amino acids long. CDR3 sequence (DNA): TGCGCCAGCAGCTTGGCACAGGGAGAGGCGTATGGCTACACCTTC. Protein sequence: CASSLAQGEAYGYTF.

This clone was observed once. The DNA for the CDR3 is TGCAGCGTTGAAGAAGGTGGTGGGGGCCAGCCCCAGCATTTT. Residues: CSVEEGGGGQPQHF. The rearrangement links TRBV29-1 to TRBJ1-5; possibly TRBD1 for D (6 bases). V dropped 0 bases and J dropped 7 bases, with 13 bases sitting between them. CDR3 size: 14 residues. Germline values: CDR1 SQVTM, CDR2 ANQGSEA.

The genes are TRBV18 and TRBJ1-5, with D perhaps TRBD1 (5 bases). Trimming took off 0 bases at V and 7 bases at J, with 13 bases between the two ends. CDR1 and CDR2 from the germline V gene are KGHSH and LQKENI. The length of the CDR3 is 15 residues. The DNA for the CDR3 is TGTGCCAGCTCACCACCGGACAACCCCTACCAGCCCCAGCATTTT. This sequence encodes CASSPPDNPYQPQHF.

This rearrangement joins TRBV9 to TRBJ2-3; TRBD1 aligns across 7 bases. Germline V gene sequence: CDR1 SGDLS, CDR2 YYNGEE. V gave up 0 bases and J gave up 4 bases; unmatched junction bases: 2. The CDR3 length is 14 residues. CDR3 sequence reads: CASSVATGADTQYF. The CDR3, as DNA: TGTGCCAGCAGCGTAGCCACAGGGGCAGATACGCAGTATTTT.

The J gene is TRBJ2-3, the V gene TRBV14, with 8 bases fitting TRBD2. V lost 4 bases to trimming and J lost 6 bases; unmatched junction nucleotides: 15. Germline loops: CDR1 SGHDN, CDR2 FVKESK. The CDR3 extends over 17 amino acids. CDR3 in amino acids: CASSPFFEAGVVDTQYF. The CDR3 DNA reads as TGTGCCAGCAGCCCCTTTTTTGAAGCGGGAGTCGTCGATACGCAGTATTTT.